This TCR beta chain derives from a study of a mutant IDH1 vaccine in newly diagnosed glioma. About the study: There were about 60% males and approximately 38% females among treated patients, whose mean age was 40.4 years.

Time point here: week 11, during vaccination. Every vaccination contained 300 ug of the mutant IDH1 20-mer peptide and was paired with topical imiquimod. Per the germline V gene, CDR1 is SNHLY and CDR2 is FYNNEI. V was clipped by 5 bases and J by 8 bases, with 12 bases between them. The length of the CDR3 is 13 residues. To note about this clone: Its specificity is not known.

The data were produced by immunoSEQ multiplex PCR, yet TCRdb's version contains in-frame clones alone and is incomplete. Here the sample spans fewer than 65,000 clones, 80% being singletons. V is TRBV2 and J is TRBJ1-4; the D is unclear. The material sequenced was PBMCs, taken from a glioma patient whose treatment included an IDH1 peptide vaccine. This sequence originates from a man over 45 with glioma. CDR3 nucleotides: TGTGCCAGCAGTTCCCCGATAGACGAAAAACTGTTTTTT. Protein: CASSSPIDEKLFF.